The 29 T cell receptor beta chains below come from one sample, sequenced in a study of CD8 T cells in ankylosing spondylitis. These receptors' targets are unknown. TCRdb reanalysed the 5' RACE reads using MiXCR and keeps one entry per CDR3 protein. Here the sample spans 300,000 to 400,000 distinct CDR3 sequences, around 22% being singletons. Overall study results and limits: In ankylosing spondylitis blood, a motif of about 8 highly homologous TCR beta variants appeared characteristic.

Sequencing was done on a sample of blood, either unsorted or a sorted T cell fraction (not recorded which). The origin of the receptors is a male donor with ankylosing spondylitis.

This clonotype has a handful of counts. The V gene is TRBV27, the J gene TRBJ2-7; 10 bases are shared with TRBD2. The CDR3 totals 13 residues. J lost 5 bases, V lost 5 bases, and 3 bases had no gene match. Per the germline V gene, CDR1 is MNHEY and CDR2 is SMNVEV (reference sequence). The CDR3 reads CASSHGLADEQYF. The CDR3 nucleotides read TGTGCCAGCAGTCACGGACTAGCGGACGAGCAGTACTTC.

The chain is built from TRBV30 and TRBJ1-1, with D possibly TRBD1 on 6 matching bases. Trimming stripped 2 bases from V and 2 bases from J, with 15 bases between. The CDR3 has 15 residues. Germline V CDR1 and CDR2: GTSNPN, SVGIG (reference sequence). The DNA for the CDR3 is TGTGCCTGGAGTCCTGTCAGGGGTCGAAACACTGAAGCTTTCTTT. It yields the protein CAWSPVRGRNTEAFF.

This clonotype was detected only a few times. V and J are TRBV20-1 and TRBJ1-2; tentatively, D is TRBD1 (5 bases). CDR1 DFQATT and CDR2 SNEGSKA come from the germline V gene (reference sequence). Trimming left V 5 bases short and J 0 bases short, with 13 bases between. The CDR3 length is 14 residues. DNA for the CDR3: TGCAGTGCTTCCCCGACAGTAGCTAACTATGGCTACACCTTC. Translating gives CSASPTVANYGYTF.

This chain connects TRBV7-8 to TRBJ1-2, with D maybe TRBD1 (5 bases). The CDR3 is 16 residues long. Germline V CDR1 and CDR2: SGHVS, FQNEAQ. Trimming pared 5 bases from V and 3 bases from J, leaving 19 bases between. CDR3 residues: CASSPRGLGTDYGYTF. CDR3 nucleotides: TGTGCCAGCAGCCCGCGAGGGCTGGGGACGGACTATGGCTACACCTTC.

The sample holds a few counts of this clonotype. The CDR3 protein is CSADIGVAEQFF. CDR3 nucleotides: TGCAGTGCCGATATAGGGGTAGCCGAGCAGTTCTTC. This rearrangement joins TRBV20-1 to TRBJ2-1, with TRBD1 as a possible D gene (5 bases). The CDR3 is made up of 12 amino acids. Between the trimmed V and J ends, which lost 6 bases and 10 bases, there was a span of 16 bases. From germline, CDR1 is DFQATT and CDR2 SNEGSKA (reference sequence).

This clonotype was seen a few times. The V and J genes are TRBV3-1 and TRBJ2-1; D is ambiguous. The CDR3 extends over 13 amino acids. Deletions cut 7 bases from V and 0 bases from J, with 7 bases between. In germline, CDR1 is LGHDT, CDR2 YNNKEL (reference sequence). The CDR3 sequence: CASTPSSYNEQFF. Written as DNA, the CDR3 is TGTGCCAGCACCCCCAGCTCCTACAATGAGCAGTTCTTC.

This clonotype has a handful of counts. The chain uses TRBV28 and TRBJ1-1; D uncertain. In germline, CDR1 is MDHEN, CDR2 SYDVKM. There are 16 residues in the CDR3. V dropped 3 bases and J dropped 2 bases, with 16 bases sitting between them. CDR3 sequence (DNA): TGTGCCAGCAGTTTCCCCAGGTGGGGTGTAAACACTGAAGCTTTCTTT. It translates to CASSFPRWGVNTEAFF.

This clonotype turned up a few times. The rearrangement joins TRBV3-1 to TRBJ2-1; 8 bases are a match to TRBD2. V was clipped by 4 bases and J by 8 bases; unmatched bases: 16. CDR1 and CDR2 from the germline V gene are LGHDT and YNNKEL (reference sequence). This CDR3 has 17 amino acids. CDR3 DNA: TGTGCCAGCAGCCTCCACCCCGGGACTAGGGGGTTTGATGAGCAGTTCTTC. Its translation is CASSLHPGTRGFDEQFF.

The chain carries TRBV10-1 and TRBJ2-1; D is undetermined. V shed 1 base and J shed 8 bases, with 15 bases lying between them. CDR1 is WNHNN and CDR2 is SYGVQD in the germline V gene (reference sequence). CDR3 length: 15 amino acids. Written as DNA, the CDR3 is TGCGCCAGCAGTGAGTTTTCGTTGCCTCCAGATGAGCAGTTCTTC. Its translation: CASSEFSLPPDEQFF.

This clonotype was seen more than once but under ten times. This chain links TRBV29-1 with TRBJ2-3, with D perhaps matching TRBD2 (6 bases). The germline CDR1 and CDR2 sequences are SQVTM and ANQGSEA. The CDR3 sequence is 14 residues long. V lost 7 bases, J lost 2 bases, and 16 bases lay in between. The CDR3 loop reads CSERAGTVTDTQYF. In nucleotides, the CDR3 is TGCAGCGAACGAGCCGGGACTGTCACAGATACGCAGTATTTT.

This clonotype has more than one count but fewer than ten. The CDR3 protein is CASGQAPWEPQHF. The CDR3 region has the DNA TGTGCCAGCGGACAGGCCCCGTGGGAGCCCCAGCATTTT. The chain is built from TRBV2 and TRBJ1-5, with TRBD1 identical over 7 bases. Germline-derived CDR1 and CDR2 are SNHLY and FYNNEI. The length of the CDR3 is 13 residues. The V and J ends lost 8 bases and 8 bases, in that order; junction bases with no gene match: 9.

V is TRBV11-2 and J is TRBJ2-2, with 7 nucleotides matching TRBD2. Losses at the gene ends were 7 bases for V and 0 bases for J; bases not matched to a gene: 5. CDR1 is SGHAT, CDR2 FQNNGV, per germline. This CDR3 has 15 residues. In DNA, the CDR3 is TGTGCCAGCAACGCCGGGAGGACGAACACCGGGGAGCTGTTTTTT. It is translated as CASNAGRTNTGELFF.

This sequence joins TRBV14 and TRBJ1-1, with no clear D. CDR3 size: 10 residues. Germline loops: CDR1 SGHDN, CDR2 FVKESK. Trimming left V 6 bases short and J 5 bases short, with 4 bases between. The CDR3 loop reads CASSRTEAFF. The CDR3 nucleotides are TGTGCCAGCAGTAGGACTGAAGCTTTCTTT.

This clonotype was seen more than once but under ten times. The DNA of the CDR3 is TGCAGTGCTCTACAGGGGGCAAGCTCCTACGAGCAGTACTTC. Protein product: CSALQGASSYEQYF. The gene calls are TRBV20-1 and TRBJ2-7; 9 nucleotides line up with TRBD1. V was pared by 5 bases and J by 0 bases, with 5 bases of the junction left unmatched. Germline CDR1 DFQATT, CDR2 SNEGSKA (reference sequence). The CDR3 consists of 14 residues.

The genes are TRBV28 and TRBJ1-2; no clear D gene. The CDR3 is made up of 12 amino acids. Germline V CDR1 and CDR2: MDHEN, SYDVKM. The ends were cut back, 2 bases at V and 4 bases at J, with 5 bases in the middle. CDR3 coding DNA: TGTGCCAGCAGTTTAATGGCCTATGGCTACACCTTC. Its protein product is CASSLMAYGYTF.

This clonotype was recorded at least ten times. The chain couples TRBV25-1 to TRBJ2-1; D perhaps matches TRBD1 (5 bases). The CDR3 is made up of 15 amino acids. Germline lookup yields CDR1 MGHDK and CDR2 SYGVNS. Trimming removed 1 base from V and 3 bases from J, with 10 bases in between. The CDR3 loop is CASSESAGYYNEQFF. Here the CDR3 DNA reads TGTGCCAGCAGTGAATCGGCAGGGTACTACAATGAGCAGTTCTTC. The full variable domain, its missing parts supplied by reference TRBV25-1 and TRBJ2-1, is EADIYQTPRYLVIGTGKKITLECSQTMGHDKMYWYQQDPGMELHLIHYSYGVNSTEKGDLSSESTVSRIRTEHFPLTLESARPSHTSQYLCASSESAGYYNEQFFGPGTRLTVL.

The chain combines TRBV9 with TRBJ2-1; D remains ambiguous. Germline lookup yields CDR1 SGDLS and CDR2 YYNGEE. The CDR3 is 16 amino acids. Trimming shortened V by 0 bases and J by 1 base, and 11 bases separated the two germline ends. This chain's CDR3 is CASSVEDGGSYNEQFF. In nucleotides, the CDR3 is TGTGCCAGCAGCGTAGAGGATGGTGGGTCCTACAATGAGCAGTTCTTC.

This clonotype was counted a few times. The CDR3 region is CASSQDRGEQFF. The CDR3 nucleotides read TGCGCCAGCAGCCAAGACCGGGGAGAGCAGTTCTTC. This chain links TRBV4-3 with TRBJ2-1; the D gene is possibly TRBD2 (5 bases). This CDR3 has 12 amino acids. Germline V CDR1 and CDR2: LGHNA, YSLEER. Deletions cut 0 bases from V and 10 bases from J, with 7 bases between.

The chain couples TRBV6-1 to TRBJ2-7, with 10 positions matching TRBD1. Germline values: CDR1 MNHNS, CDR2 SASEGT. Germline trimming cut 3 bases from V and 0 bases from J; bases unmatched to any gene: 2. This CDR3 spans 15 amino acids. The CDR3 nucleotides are TGTGCCAGCAGTGAGGGACAGGGGACCTCCTACGAGCAGTACTTC. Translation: CASSEGQGTSYEQYF.

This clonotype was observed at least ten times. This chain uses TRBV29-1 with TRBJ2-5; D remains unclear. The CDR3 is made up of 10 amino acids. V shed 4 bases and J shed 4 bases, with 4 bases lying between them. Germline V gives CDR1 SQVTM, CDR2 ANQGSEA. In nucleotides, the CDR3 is TGCAGCGTTGTTGTAGAGACCCAGTACTTC. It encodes CSVVVETQYF.

CDR3 nucleotides: TGTGCCAGCAGTTACCCCTTGCCAGATACGCAGTATTTT. Amino acids: CASSYPLPDTQYF. The V and J genes are TRBV6-6 and TRBJ2-3; D unclear. Per germline, CDR1 MNHNY and CDR2 SVGAGI (reference sequence). The CDR3 covers 13 residues. Trimming removed 2 bases from V and 4 bases from J, with 7 bases in between.

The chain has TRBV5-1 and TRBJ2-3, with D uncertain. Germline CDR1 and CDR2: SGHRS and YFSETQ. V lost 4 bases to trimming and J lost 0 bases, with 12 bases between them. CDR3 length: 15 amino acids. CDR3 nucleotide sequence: TGCGCCAGCAGCCTTACGACCCAGAGCACAGATACGCAGTATTTT. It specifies CASSLTTQSTDTQYF.

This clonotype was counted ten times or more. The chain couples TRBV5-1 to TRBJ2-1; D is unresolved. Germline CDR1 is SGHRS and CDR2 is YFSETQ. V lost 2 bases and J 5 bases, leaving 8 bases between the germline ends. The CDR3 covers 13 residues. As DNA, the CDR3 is TGCGCCAGCAGCTTCCGGACGGACAATGAGCAGTTCTTC. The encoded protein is CASSFRTDNEQFF.

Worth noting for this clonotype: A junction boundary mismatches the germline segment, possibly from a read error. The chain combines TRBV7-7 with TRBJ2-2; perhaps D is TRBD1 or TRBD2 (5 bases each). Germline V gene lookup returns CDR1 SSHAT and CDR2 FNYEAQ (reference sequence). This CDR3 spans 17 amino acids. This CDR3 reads CASSPRSGARGTGELFF. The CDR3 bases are TGTGCTAGCAGCCCTCGAAGTGGGGCCCGGGGCACCGGGGAGCTGTTTTTT.

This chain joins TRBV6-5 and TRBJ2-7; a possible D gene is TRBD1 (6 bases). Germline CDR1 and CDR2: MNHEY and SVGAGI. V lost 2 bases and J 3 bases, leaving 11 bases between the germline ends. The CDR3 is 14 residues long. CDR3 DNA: TGTGCCAGCAGTTACCGGGACAAGGACTACGAGCAGTACTTC. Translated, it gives CASSYRDKDYEQYF.

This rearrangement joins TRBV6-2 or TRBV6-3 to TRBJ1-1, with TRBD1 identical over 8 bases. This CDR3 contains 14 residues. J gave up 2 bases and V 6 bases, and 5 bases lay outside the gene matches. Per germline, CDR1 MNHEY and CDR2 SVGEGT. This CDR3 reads CASRQDRGNTEAFF. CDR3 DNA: TGTGCCAGCAGACAAGACAGGGGTAACACTGAAGCTTTCTTT.

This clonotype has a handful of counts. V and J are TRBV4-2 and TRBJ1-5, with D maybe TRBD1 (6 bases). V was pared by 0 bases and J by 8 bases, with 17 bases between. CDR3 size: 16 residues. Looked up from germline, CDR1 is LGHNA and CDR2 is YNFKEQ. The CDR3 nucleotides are TGTGCCAGCAGCCAAGAGAGTAGGGGGGGAGTGGAGCCCCAGCATTTT. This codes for CASSQESRGGVEPQHF.

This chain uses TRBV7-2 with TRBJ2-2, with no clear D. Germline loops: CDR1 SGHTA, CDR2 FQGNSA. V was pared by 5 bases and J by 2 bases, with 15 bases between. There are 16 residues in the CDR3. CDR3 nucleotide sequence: TGTGCCAGCAGCCTCCTGGGGTGGTCAAACACCGGGGAGCTGTTTTTT. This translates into CASSLLGWSNTGELFF.

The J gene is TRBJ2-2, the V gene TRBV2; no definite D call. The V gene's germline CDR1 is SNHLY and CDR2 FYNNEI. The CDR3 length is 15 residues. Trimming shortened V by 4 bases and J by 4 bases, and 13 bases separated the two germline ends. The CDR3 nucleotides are TGTGCCAGCAGTGTTATCGGAGCTGGCACCGGGGAGCTGTTTTTT. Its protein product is CASSVIGAGTGELFF.